This T cell receptor (beta chain) was observed in a study of shared clonotypes between healthy human individuals (dated by TCRdb to the early 2020s). In the study overall: The cohort comprised a couple of women and a few men aged 18 to 49 years. Leukapheresis yielded between about 0.85 and 10 billion PBMCs per donor. The study deeply sequenced blood TCR repertoires of five healthy adults to estimate repertoire size and the extent of clonotype sharing between individuals. Per donor, three plates each were used for CD4 naive and CD4 memory, two for CD8 naive, and one for CD8 memory. To increase sequencing depth and limit assay-specific biases, different laboratories used diverse techniques to prepare libraries and sequence TCR repertoires. The investigation overall reported the following: Sharing across four donors was observed for about 5% of naive CD4, 3.5% of naive CD8, 2.3% of memory CD4, and over 0.3% of memory CD8 clonotypes. The genetic and exposure-history diversity represented was limited by the small number of donors. Estimated clonotype richness was generally larger for naive than for memory subsets. Sampling was restricted to blood, and TCR repertoires in tissue are likely to differ from TCR repertoires in blood. Pairwise subsampling indicated that sequencing depth was expected to affect the degree of clonotype sharing among donors. Even with the large sequencing depth, rarefaction of the sorted-subset datasets indicated that sequencing was incomplete. Compared with non-shared clonotypes, clonotypes shared by all four sorted-subset donors had higher generation probabilities.

Comment on this clone: Its antigen is currently not known. The input lacks base qualities; no much larger clone sits a single base away.

Using the deep immunoSEQ assay, TCR CDR3 regions were amplified from genomic DNA by multiplex PCR. Extracted genomic DNA from each cell subset was spread evenly across all wells of several immunoSEQ 96-well plates, with each plate serving as a replicate. For sorted subsets, roughly 200 ng of genomic DNA, equivalent to some 30,000 T cell genomes, went into each replicate PCR. Purified libraries were measured with a Qubit 3.0 fluorometer, size-checked on a Bioanalyzer 2100, and measured again with the KAPA Library Quantification kit. Each immunoSEQ 96-well plate was sequenced on its own single-read 150-cycle Illumina NextSeq 550 flow cell. The authors processed their data as follows. Because only junctional sequences without quality scores were contained in the immunoSEQ output, filtering matching that applied to full-length reads could not be performed. To assign V/J genes and CDR3, sequences were annotated against IMGT germline references using PyIR, a Python wrapper for IgBLAST v1.9. Reads were removed for weak V/J assignments (E-value above 1e-6), missing CDR3, stop codons, out-of-frame junctions, or ambiguous translated residues. V3J clonotypes were defined as sequences sharing an identical inferred V gene, J gene, and CDR3 amino acid sequence. The percentage overlap between two repertoires was calculated by dividing the number of shared unique clonotypes by the size of the smaller repertoire. Three approaches were used to assess repertoire richness: RTK rarefaction, the Chao1 estimator, and Recon v2.1 estimates of unobserved clonotypes. Generation probabilities were computed with OLGA for all TCRbeta clonotypes obtained by the gDNA method from four donors. TCRdb provides this immuneACCESS table in a form limited to in-frame rearrangements. Some clones are lacking; in checked studies, under half of them reflect an unresolved V gene, and why the rest are absent is not known. Clonal size and the V and J genes are those of that table, whereas D and trimming came from the DNA. This sample gives some 700,000 clones in total; around 91% of them show up just once. Approximately 35% of the sample comes from the top ten.

The donors were healthy, HIV-negative adults with no recently reported acute infections or vaccinations. Only Caucasian adults living in Nashville, Tennessee, USA were represented among the donors. The CD8 memory samples were a combination of magnetically selected CD45RO+ cells and CCR7-negative CD45RA+ effector memory (TemRA) cells. Blood was obtained by leukapheresis, after which PBMCs were separated by Ficoll-Histopaque density gradient centrifugation and cryopreserved in liquid nitrogen vapor phase. Analytical flow cytometry was used to check the purity and quantity of every magnetically sorted T cell population. Genomic DNA was isolated from each sorted fraction and quantified by UV absorbance on a Nanodrop 2000c. The CDR3 goes from the cysteine to the phenylalanine over 12 residues. The CDR3 DNA has 36 bases and is translated from base 1. Trimming takes 1 base from V and 9 bases from J, and the germline ends sit 7 bases apart. As encoded in the germline V gene (reference sequence), CDR1 is LNHNV while CDR2 is YYDKDF.

Material for sequencing was memory CD8+ T cells from PBMCs. The sample's cell subset or site label, in plain terms: CD45RO+ cells pooled with CCR7-negative TemRA cells. The sequence came from a man between 18 and 35 years old in good health. Some clones in this sample may be carry-over from other donors' samples. The chain is encoded by TRBV15 joined to TRBJ2-1; the D gene assignment is ambiguous. In nucleotides, the sequence is TGTGCCACCAGCAGAGTTCCGGGTGAGCAGTTCTTC. It translates to CATSRVPGEQFF.